This TCR beta chain appears in the sequencing data of a study of control samples from healthy donors and cancer patients. TCRdb's copy holds only in-frame clones and misses some; the assay was immunoSEQ multiplex PCR. The table shows under 200,000 clones, with around 95% occurring only once. The CDR3 totals 17 residues. The V gene's germline CDR1 is MGHRA and CDR2 YSYEKL. Trimming removed 0 bases from V and 4 bases from J, with 18 bases in between. The clonotype comes from a middle-aged woman in good health. V usage is TRBV4-1 and J usage is TRBJ1-1; D unresolved. Sequencing input: blood. The CDR3 nucleotides read TGCGCCAGCAGCCAAGACCCGATAACCCCAGTCCCCACTGAAGCTTTCTTT. This gives the protein CASSQDPITPVPTEAFF.